This T cell receptor (beta chain) derives from a study of blood T cell repertoires in COVID-19. CDR3 size: 15 residues. Trimming took 5 bases from V and 2 from J, leaving 16 bases between them. Looked up from germline, CDR1 is SGHNT and CDR2 is YYREEE (reference sequence). The table came from immunoSEQ multiplex PCR; TCRdb's copy has only in-frame clones and leaves some out. The profile covers around 75,000 clones, with 90% appearing a single time and about 2.7% taken by the ten largest. This TCR was sampled from a human donor in a cohort sampled during active COVID-19. The sample consisted of peripheral blood. This rearrangement joins TRBV5-4 to TRBJ2-5; TRBD1 might be the D (6 bases). The CDR3 region is CASSLRQERQETQYF. The CDR3 DNA follows: TGTGCCAGCAGTTTAAGACAGGAAAGGCAAGAGACCCAGTACTTC.